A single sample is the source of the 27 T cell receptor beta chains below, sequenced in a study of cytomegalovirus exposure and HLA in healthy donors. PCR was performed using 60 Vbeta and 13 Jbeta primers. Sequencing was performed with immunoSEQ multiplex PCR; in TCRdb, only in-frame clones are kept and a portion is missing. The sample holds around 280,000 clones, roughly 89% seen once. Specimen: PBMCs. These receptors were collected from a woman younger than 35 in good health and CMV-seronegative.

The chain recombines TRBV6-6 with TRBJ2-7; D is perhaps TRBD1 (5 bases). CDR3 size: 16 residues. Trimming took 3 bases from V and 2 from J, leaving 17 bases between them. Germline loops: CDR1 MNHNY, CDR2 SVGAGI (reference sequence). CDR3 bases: TGTGCCAGCAGTTATGTAAATACAGGCGATCCCTACGAGCAGTACTTC. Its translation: CASSYVNTGDPYEQYF.

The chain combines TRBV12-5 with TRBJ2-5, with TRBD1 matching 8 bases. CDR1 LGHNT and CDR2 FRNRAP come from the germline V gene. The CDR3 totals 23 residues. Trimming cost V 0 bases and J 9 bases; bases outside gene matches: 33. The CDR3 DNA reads TGTGCTAGTGGTTTGGTAGAGGGATCCGGTTGGGGGACAGGTGCCTCTCGCTCGAGGGCCCAGTACTTC. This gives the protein CASGLVEGSGWGTGASRSRAQYF. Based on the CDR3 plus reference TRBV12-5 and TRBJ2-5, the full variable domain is DARVTQTPRHKVTEMGQEVTMRCQPILGHNTVFWYRQTMMQGLELLAYFRNRAPLDDSGMPKDRFSAEMPDATLATLKIQPSEPRDSAVYFCASGLVEGSGWGTGASRSRAQYFGPGTRLLVL.

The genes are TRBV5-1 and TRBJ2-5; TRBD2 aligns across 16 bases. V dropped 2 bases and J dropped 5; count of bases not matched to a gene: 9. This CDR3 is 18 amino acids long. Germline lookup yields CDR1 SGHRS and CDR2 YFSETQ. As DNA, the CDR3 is TGCGCCAGCAGCTTAGGGACTAGCGGGGGGGCCCGGAGGGAGACCCAGTACTTC. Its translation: CASSLGTSGGARRETQYF.

The CDR3 spells CATNPSDRGRQTQYF. The CDR3, as DNA: TGTGCCACCAACCCAAGTGACAGGGGGCGGCAGACCCAGTACTTC. The chain is built from TRBV15 and TRBJ2-5; 10 bases align to TRBD1. The CDR3 consists of 15 residues. In germline, CDR1 is LNHNV, CDR2 YYDKDF (reference sequence). V shed 7 bases and J 6 bases; nucleotides not matched to a gene: 11.

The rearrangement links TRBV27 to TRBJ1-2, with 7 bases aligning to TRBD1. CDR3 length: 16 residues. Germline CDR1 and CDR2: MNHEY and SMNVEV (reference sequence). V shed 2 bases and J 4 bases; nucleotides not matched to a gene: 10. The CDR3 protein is CASSLDGQGDRYGYTF. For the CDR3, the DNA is TGTGCCAGCAGTTTAGATGGGCAGGGGGATCGCTATGGCTACACCTTC.

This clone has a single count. CDR3 loop: CASSLDGAAGRTGELFF. The DNA for the CDR3 is TGTGCCAGCAGCTTGGATGGAGCCGCGGGGCGCACCGGGGAGCTGTTTTTT. The rearrangement joins TRBV5-4 to TRBJ2-2; a weak D match, TRBD2 (6 bases). The V gene's germline CDR1 is SGHNT and CDR2 YYREEE (reference sequence). The CDR3 length is 17 residues. The germline V and J ends were trimmed by 0 bases and 4 bases, with 16 bases remaining between them.

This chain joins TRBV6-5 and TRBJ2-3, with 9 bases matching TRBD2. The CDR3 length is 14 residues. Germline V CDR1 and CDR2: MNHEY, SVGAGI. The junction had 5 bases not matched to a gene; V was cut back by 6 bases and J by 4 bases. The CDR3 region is CASSKGTSPDTQYF. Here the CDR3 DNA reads TGTGCCAGCAGCAAGGGGACTAGCCCAGATACGCAGTATTTT.

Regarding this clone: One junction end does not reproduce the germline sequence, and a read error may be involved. The CDR3 region has the DNA TGTGCCAGCACCCCGGGAGTTCGAAATGGAAAACTGTTTTTT. Protein: CASTPGVRNGKLFF. J is TRBJ1-4 and V is TRBV6-5; D is unclear. Germline CDR1 is MNHEY and CDR2 is SVGAGI. The length of the CDR3 is 14 residues.

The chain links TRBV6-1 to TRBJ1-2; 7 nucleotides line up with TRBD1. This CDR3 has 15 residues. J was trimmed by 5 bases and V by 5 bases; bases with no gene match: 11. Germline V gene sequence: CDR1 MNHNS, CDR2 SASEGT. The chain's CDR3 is CASSQGGGGRYGYTF. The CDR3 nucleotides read TGTGCCAGCAGTCAAGGCGGAGGGGGCAGGTATGGCTACACCTTC.

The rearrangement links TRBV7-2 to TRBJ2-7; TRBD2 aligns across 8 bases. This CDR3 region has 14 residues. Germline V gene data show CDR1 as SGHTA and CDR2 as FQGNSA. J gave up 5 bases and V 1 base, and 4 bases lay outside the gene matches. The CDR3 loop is CASSLERTSNEQYF. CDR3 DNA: TGTGCCAGCAGCTTAGAGCGGACTAGCAACGAGCAGTACTTC.

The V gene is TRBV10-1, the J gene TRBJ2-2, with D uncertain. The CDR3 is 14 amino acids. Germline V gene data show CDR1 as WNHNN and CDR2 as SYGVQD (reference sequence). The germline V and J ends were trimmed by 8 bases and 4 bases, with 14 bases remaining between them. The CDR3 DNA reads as TGCGCCAGCGCCCTTGCGCTCGGCACCGGGGAGCTGTTTTTT. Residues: CASALALGTGELFF.

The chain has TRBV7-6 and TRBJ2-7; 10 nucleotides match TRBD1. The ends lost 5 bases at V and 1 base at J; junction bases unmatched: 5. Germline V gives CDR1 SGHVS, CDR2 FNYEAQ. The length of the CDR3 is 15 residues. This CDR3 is CASSDPGQGSYEQYF. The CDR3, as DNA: TGTGCCAGCAGCGATCCGGGACAGGGGTCCTACGAGCAGTACTTC.

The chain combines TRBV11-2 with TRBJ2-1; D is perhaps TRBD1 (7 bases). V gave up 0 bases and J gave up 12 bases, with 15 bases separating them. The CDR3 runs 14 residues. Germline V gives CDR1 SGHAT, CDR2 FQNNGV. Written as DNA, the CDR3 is TGTGCCAGCAGCTTAGATCAGGAGGGGGCTCGGCAGTTCTTC. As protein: CASSLDQEGARQFF.

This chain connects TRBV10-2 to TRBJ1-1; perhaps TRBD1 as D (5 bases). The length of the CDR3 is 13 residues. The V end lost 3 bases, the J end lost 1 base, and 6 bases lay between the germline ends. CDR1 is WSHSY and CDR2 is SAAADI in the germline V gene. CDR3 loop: CASSDRENTEAFF. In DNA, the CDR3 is TGCGCCAGCAGTGACAGGGAGAACACTGAAGCTTTCTTT.

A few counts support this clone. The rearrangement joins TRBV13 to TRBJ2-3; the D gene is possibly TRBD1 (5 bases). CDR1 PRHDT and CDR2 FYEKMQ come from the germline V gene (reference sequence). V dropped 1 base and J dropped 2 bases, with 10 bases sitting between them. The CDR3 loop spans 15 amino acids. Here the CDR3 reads CASSLVTGNTDTQYF. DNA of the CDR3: TGTGCCAGCAGCTTAGTAACAGGCAACACAGATACGCAGTATTTT. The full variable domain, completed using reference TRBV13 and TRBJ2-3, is AAGVIQSPRHLIKEKRETATLKCYPIPRHDTVYWYQQGPGQDPQFLISFYEKMQSDKGSIPDRFSAQQFSDYHSELNMSSLELGDSALYFCASSLVTGNTDTQYFGPGTRLTVL.

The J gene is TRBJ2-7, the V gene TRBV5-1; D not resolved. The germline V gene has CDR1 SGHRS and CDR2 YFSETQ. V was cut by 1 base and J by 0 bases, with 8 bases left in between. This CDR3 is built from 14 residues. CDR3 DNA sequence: TGCGCCAGCAGCTTGTTCGAGGCCTCCTACGAGCAGTACTTC. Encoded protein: CASSLFEASYEQYF.

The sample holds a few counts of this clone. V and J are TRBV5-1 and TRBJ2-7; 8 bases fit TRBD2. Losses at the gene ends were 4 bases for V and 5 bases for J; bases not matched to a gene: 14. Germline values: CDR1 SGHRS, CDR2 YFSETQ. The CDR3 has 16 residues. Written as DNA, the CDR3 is TGCGCCAGCAGCCTCCCCGGGGGGGCGCTTGCCCACGAGCAGTACTTC. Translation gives CASSLPGGALAHEQYF.

The DNA for the CDR3 is TGCGCCAGCAGTGAACCGGGGTACGAGCAGTACTTC. Translating gives CASSEPGYEQYF. V and J are TRBV10-1 and TRBJ2-7; tentative D call: TRBD2 (5 bases). The CDR3 consists of 12 residues. Germline V gene lookup returns CDR1 WNHNN and CDR2 SYGVQD (reference sequence). The germline V and J ends were trimmed by 3 bases and 4 bases, with 7 bases remaining between them.

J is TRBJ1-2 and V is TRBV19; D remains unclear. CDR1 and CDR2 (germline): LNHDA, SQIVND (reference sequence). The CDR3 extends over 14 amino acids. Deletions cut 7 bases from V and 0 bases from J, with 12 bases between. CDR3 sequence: CASTRPQTNYGYTF. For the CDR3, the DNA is TGTGCCAGTACTCGTCCTCAGACTAACTATGGCTACACCTTC.

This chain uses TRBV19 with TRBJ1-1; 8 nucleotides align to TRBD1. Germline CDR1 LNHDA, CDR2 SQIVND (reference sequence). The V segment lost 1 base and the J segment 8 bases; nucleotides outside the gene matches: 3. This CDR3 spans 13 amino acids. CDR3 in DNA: TGTGCCAGTAGTATAGTTTCAGGGGGCGAAGCTTTCTTT. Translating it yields CASSIVSGGEAFF.

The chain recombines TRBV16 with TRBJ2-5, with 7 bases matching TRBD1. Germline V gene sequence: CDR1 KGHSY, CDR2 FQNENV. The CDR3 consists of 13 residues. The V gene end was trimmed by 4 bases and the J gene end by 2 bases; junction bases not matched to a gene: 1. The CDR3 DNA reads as TGTGCCAGCAGCCGACAGGGTCAAGAGACCCAGTACTTC. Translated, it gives CASSRQGQETQYF.

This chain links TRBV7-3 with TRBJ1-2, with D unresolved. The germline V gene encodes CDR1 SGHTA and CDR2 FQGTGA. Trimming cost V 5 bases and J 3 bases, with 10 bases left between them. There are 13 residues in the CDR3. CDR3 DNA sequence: TGTGCCAGCAGCCTAGCGGGCGACTATGGCTACACCTTC. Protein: CASSLAGDYGYTF.

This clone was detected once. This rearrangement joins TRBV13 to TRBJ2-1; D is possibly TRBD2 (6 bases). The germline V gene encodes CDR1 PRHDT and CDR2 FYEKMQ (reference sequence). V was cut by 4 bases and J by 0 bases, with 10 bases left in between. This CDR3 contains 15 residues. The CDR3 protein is CASSYGGHSYNEQFF. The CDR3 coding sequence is TGTGCCAGCAGCTACGGGGGTCACTCCTACAATGAGCAGTTCTTC.

DNA of the CDR3: TGTGCCAGCAGCTTACAGGGAGGCAATTCACCCCTCCACTTT. Translating it yields CASSLQGGNSPLHF. The J gene is TRBJ1-6, the V gene TRBV7-3; D may be TRBD1 (5 bases). Trimming took 2 bases from V and 7 from J, leaving 9 bases between them. The germline V gene has CDR1 SGHTA and CDR2 FQGTGA. The CDR3 totals 14 residues.

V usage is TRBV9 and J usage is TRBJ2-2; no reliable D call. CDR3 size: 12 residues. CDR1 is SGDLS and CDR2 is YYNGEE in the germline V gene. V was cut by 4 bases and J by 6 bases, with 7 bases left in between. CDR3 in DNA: TGTGCCAGCAGCCTCCTCCCCGGGGAGCTGTTTTTT. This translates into CASSLLPGELFF.

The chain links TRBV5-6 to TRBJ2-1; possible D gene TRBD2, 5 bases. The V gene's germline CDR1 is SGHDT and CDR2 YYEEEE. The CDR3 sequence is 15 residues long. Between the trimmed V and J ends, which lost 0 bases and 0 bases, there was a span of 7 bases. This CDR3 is CASSLGGSSYNEQFF. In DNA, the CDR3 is TGTGCCAGCAGCTTGGGAGGGAGCTCCTACAATGAGCAGTTCTTC. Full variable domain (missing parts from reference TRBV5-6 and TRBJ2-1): DAGVTQSPTHLIKTRGQQVTLRCSPKSGHDTVSWYQQALGQGPQFIFQYYEEEERQRGNFPDRFSGHQFPNYSSELNVNALLLGDSALYLCASSLGGSSYNEQFFGPGTRLTVL.

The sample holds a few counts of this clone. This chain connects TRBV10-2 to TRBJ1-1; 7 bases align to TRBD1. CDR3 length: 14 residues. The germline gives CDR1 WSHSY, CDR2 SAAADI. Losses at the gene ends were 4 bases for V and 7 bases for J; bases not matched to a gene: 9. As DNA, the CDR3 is TGCGCCAGCAGTGTCCCAGACAGGGCCTTTGAAGCTTTCTTT. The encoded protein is CASSVPDRAFEAFF.